The rows below give T cell receptor beta chains drawn from one sample of a study of regulatory and conventional T cells in RAG deficiency. The method was immunoSEQ multiplex PCR; TCRdb's version includes in-frame clones alone and lacks a portion of them. Of 45,000 or so clones listed, 70% to 90% are singletons. The same data also contributed to another study, on regulatory T cells.

The sequencing sample was made of CD4+ effector T cells sorted from blood. The source is a human donor in good health. CDR3s include the opening cysteine and the closing phenylalanine or tryptophan. Each record gives: D gene, J gene, V gene, clone size, CDR3 DNA, CDR3 protein. D genes are given only for firm matches. Size is omitted from some rows. Given values are once, few, many or a class for expanded clones.

TRBD1,TRBJ2-7,TRBV4-2,NA,TGTGCCAGCCGGTCCCCAGGGGGCCTTCCCGAGCAGTACTTC,CASRSPGGLPEQYF
NA,TRBJ1-5,TRBV14,NA,TGTGCCAGCAGCCAGAGAGGCGAGCCCCAGCATTTT,CASSQRGEPQHF
NA,TRBJ1-3,TRBV28,NA,TGTGCCAGCAGTTTTTCAGGGAGAAACACCATATATTTT,CASSFSGRNTIYF
NA,TRBJ1-2,TRBV7-9,NA,TGTGCCAGCAGCTTAGCGCACTCTGGCTACACCTTC,CASSLAHSGYTF
NA,TRBJ1-1,TRBV18,NA,TGTGCCAGCTCCCTATTAGGGGAAGACACTGAAGCTTTCTTT,CASSLLGEDTEAFF
TRBD1,TRBJ1-6,TRBV28,once,TGTGCCAGCAGATTCGGGACAGCCCGTAATTCACCCCTCCACTTT,CASRFGTARNSPLHF
TRBD2,TRBJ2-7,TRBV19,few,TGTGCCAGTAGTATGGTTAGCGGGCCAAACTACGAGCAGTACTTC,CASSMVSGPNYEQYF
NA,TRBJ2-7,TRBV19,NA,TGTGCCAAAGACGGGACCTACGAGCAGTACTTC,CAKDGTYEQYF
NA,TRBJ1-5,TRBV30,NA,TGTGCCTGGAGTGCCAATTTGGGCAATCAGCCCCAGCATTTT,CAWSANLGNQPQHF
NA,TRBJ1-2,TRBV6-6,NA,TGTGCCAGCAGTAACTCGGGGAGGGGCTACACCTTC,CASSNSGRGYTF
NA,TRBJ2-7,TRBV19,NA,TGTGCCAGTAGTGCCCGCTCCTACGAGCAGTACTTC,CASSARSYEQYF
TRBD1,TRBJ1-1,TRBV2,NA,TGTGCCAGCAGTCCAACCGGGACAGGGGACACTGAAGCTTTCTTT,CASSPTGTGDTEAFF
TRBD1,TRBJ1-1,TRBV6-6,NA,TGTGCCAGCAGTTACGGACAGGGAGTCAACACTGAAGCTTTCTTT,CASSYGQGVNTEAFF
TRBD2,TRBJ2-7,TRBV6-5,few,TGTGCCAGCAACTCTAGGGGCGGGGGGGCCTACGAGCAGTACTTC,CASNSRGGGAYEQYF
TRBD2,TRBJ2-2,TRBV2,NA,TGTGCCAGCAGTGATGAGGCTAGCGGGGTCACCGGGGAGCTGTTTTTT,CASSDEASGVTGELFF
TRBD1,TRBJ1-1,TRBV7-2,NA,TGTGCCAGCAGCAAAGGGACAGGGAAGACTAGGAACACTGAAGCTTTCTTT,CASSKGTGKTRNTEAFF
TRBD2,TRBJ2-1,TRBV28,NA,TGTGCCAGCAGTTCCCTAGCGGGGGGGCGGGATGAGCAGTTCTTC,CASSSLAGGRDEQFF
NA,TRBJ2-7,TRBV18,NA,TGTGCCAGCTCACCAATTTCCGGGACATTTACCTACGAGCAGTACTTC,CASSPISGTFTYEQYF
NA,TRBJ1-1,TRBV5-1,once,TGCGCCAGCAGCTTGGTGGCGGGTCCCACTGAAGCTTTCTTT,CASSLVAGPTEAFF
TRBD2,TRBJ2-1,TRBV7-2,NA,TGTGCCAGCAGCCTCATCACTAGCGGGTCCTTGGATGAGCAGTTCTTC,CASSLITSGSLDEQFF
NA,TRBJ1-5,TRBV19,NA,TGTGCCAGTAGTATAGCAGCCCCCGGGGAATTCAATCAGCCCCAGCATTTT,CASSIAAPGEFNQPQHF
NA,TRBJ1-1,TRBV6-1,NA,TGTGCCAGCAGATCAGACAGGCTAGGCACTGAAGCTTTCTTT,CASRSDRLGTEAFF
NA,TRBJ2-5,TRBV5-6,NA,TGTGCCAGCAGCCCACCGCGCGGGGTCAAGTACTTC,CASSPPRGVKYF
NA,TRBJ1-1,TRBV6-1,NA,TGTGCCAGCAGTGGACTAAGGAACACTGAAGCTTTCTTT,CASSGLRNTEAFF
TRBD2,TRBJ2-1,TRBV15,NA,TGTGCCACCTCCCCCCGTGGTATTAGCGGGAGCTCCTACAATGAGCAGTTCTTC,CATSPRGISGSSYNEQFF
NA,TRBJ1-2,TRBV7-2,NA,TGTGCCAGCAGCCCCGACAGGAACTATGGCTACACCTTC,CASSPDRNYGYTF
NA,TRBJ1-1,TRBV5-1,NA,TGCGCCAGCAGCTACGGAGGGGACACTGAAGCTTTCTTT,CASSYGGDTEAFF
TRBD1,TRBJ1-5,TRBV28,NA,TGTGCCAGCAGTTCCGGACAGGCCTTTAATCAGCCCCAGCATTTT,CASSSGQAFNQPQHF
NA,TRBJ2-7,TRBV6-1,NA,TGTGCCAGCAGTGACCAGGGGTACGAGCAGTACTTC,CASSDQGYEQYF
TRBD2,TRBJ2-1,TRBV5-4,NA,TGTGCCAGCAGCTTGGGGGGGACTAGTGCCTACAATGAGCAGTTCTTC,CASSLGGTSAYNEQFF
TRBD1,TRBJ2-1,TRBV6-1,NA,TGTGCCAGCAGTGAAAGGGGTCTAACGGACAGGAATGAGCAGTTCTTC,CASSERGLTDRNEQFF
TRBD2,TRBJ2-1,TRBV27,NA,TGTGCCAGCAGTTTATATTTCGGGTTAGCGGGAGGCAATGAGCAGTTCTTC,CASSLYFGLAGGNEQFF
NA,TRBJ2-5,TRBV5-1,NA,TGCGCCAGCAGTCGAAGGACTCAAGAGACCCAGTACTTC,CASSRRTQETQYF
NA,TRBJ2-7,TRBV28,NA,TGTGCCAGCAGTTTATATACCCTGGCCTACGAGCAGTACTTC,CASSLYTLAYEQYF
TRBD1,TRBJ2-3,TRBV9,NA,TGTGCCAGCAGCCCCCGGACAGGGTCCGCAGATACGCAGTATTTT,CASSPRTGSADTQYF